The present T cell receptor beta chain was sequenced within a study of blood T cell repertoires in COVID-19 (dated by TCRdb to the early 2020s). Concerning the study at large: Collaborator samples came from the United States, Italy and Spain and covered acute and convalescent phases of COVID-19. Where available, HLA class I and class II types were obtained from metadata supplied by the sample provider rather than from assay-based typing. The sample metadata nearly always contained a de-identified subject ID, COVID-19 status, age in years and sex. Samples were obtained from the ongoing ImmuneRACE study (first 160 participants) and from about 1,300 subjects provided by 6 global collaborators. The material from the prospective study consisted of cDNA or gDNA derived from T cells, B-cell-depleted T cells, or PBMCs. Subjects who had been exposed to COVID-19, were actively infected with it, or had recovered from it provided the deeply sampled blood TCRbeta repertoires that made up the dataset. A freely available public database, intended as a resource for researchers studying the immune response to SARS-CoV-2, is where the repertoires were released.

General conclusions and limits of the study: The amount of clinical and demographic metadata varied by source and participant and was provided uncurated.

The immunoSEQ Assay, a bias-controlled multiplex PCR, was used to amplify TCRbeta CDR3 regions from genomic DNA. Concerning the study's data processing: The number of nucleated cells in each sample was estimated from the amplification of reference gene primers within the assay. To quantify the absolute abundance of each unique TCRbeta CDR3 rearrangement, sequence reads were collapsed and filtered. For each sample, productive Simpson clonality was calculated by taking the square root of Simpson's diversity index across productive rearrangements. TCRdb provides this immuneACCESS table in a form limited to in-frame rearrangements. Some clones are lacking; in checked studies, under half of them reflect an unresolved V gene, and why the rest are absent is not known. D and trimming were read from the DNA, whereas the V and J calls and clone size are those reported in that table. In all, the sample holds some 35,000 clones, and 70% to 90% of those were seen once. The top ten hold around a fifth of the sample.

The collaborating institutions used their own protocols to collect whole blood in K2EDTA tubes. For TCRbeta analysis, collaborators shipped samples in one of three forms: frozen whole blood, isolated PBMCs, or DNA extracted from either of those sample types. The germline V end is reduced by 0 bases and the J end by 5 bases; junction bases left unmatched: 6. From cysteine to phenylalanine, the CDR3 is 16 amino acids long. Only CDR3 DNA is held: 48 bases, read in frame from base 1. The CDR1 and CDR2 encoded by the germline V gene are ENHRY and SYGVKD. In the case of this clone: Its recognized antigen is unknown. No base-level quality is on record; no much larger clone is a single base apart.

The receptor was derived from a man aged 65-85 years with acute or convalescent COVID-19. The rearrangement joined TRBV10-3 to TRBJ2-2; TRBD2 matches 7 bases in the middle. Material for sequencing was peripheral blood. In nucleotides, the sequence is TGTGCCATCAGTGAGTCTGGCGGGAGAGGTACCGGGGAGCTGTTTTTT. Its amino acids are CAISESGGRGTGELFF.